The 12 T cell receptor beta chains below were found in one sample sequenced in a study of T cell changes during pregnancy in multiple sclerosis. Clones were sequenced by immunoSEQ multiplex PCR, and TCRdb holds only the in-frame ones, with some missing. The profile shows fewer than 140,000 clones, roughly 92% of them singletons. The material was peripheral blood, obtained after pregnancy. The receptors derive from a female donor with multiple sclerosis, enrolled in a pregnancy study.

The chain has TRBV5-1 and TRBJ1-2; TRBD1 matches at 9 bases. In germline, CDR1 is SGHRS, CDR2 YFSETQ. This CDR3 spans 14 amino acids. The ends lost 5 bases at V and 4 bases at J; junction bases unmatched: 6. This CDR3 reads CASRVRTGAYGYTF. CDR3 sequence (DNA): TGCGCCAGCAGGGTTCGGACAGGGGCCTATGGCTACACCTTC. The whole variable domain, filled in from reference TRBV5-1 and TRBJ1-2, reads KAGVTQTPRYLIKTRGQQVTLSCSPISGHRSVSWYQQTPGQGLQFLFEYFSETQRNKGNFPGRFSGRQFSNSRSEMNVSTLELGDSALYLCASRVRTGAYGYTFGSGTRLTVV.

The chain carries TRBV7-9 and TRBJ1-1; D may be TRBD1 (5 bases). Germline V gene sequence: CDR1 SEHNR, CDR2 FQNEAQ (reference sequence). The CDR3 contains 12 residues. Between the trimmed V and J ends, which lost 8 bases and 6 bases, there was a span of 13 bases. CDR3 nucleotides: TGTGCCAGCGGACCAGGGCAGTCTGAAGCTTTCTTT. This codes for CASGPGQSEAFF.

The chain recombines TRBV19 with TRBJ1-2; weak D call: TRBD1 (5 bases). CDR3 length: 14 amino acids. V lost 4 bases, J lost 8 bases, and 17 bases lay in between. Germline lookup yields CDR1 LNHDA and CDR2 SQIVND (reference sequence). CDR3: CASSSRVTPWGYTF. CDR3 DNA: TGTGCCAGTAGTAGCAGGGTTACCCCCTGGGGCTACACCTTC. The whole variable domain, filled in from reference TRBV19 and TRBJ1-2, reads DGGITQSPKYLFRKEGQNVTLSCEQNLNHDAMYWYRQDPGQGLRLIYYSQIVNDFQKGDIAEGYSVSREKKESFPLTVTSAQKNPTAFYLCASSSRVTPWGYTFGSGTRLTVV.

The chain recombines TRBV7-6 with TRBJ2-3; D may be TRBD1 (5 bases). Germline CDR1 is SGHVS and CDR2 is FNYEAQ. The CDR3 consists of 14 residues. V was trimmed by 3 bases and J by 5 bases, leaving 12 bases between them. Written as DNA, the CDR3 is TGTGCCAGCAGCTTCCCAGGGCGTCTAGATACGCAGTATTTT. Translated: CASSFPGRLDTQYF.

Written as DNA, the CDR3 is TGTGCCAGTTCGACCCGCCAACTAGCGGGAGTTCTCAATGAGCAGTTCTTC. Encoded protein: CASSTRQLAGVLNEQFF. The chain carries TRBV19 and TRBJ2-1, with TRBD2 identical over 11 bases. This CDR3 spans 17 amino acids. The ends lost 8 bases at V and 6 bases at J; junction bases unmatched: 15. Germline V lookup: CDR1 LNHDA, CDR2 SQIVND (reference sequence).

This chain connects TRBV29-1 to TRBJ1-1; unclear D gene. Germline V gene lookup returns CDR1 SQVTM and CDR2 ANQGSEA. V lost 7 bases to trimming and J lost 4 bases, with 16 bases between them. This CDR3 has 13 residues. The CDR3 DNA sequence: TGCAGCGCCAACACTCAGGTAGGCACTGAAGCTTTCTTT. Translated, it gives CSANTQVGTEAFF.

The V call is TRBV20-1, the J call TRBJ2-3; TRBD1 might be the D (5 bases). Germline V gene lookup returns CDR1 DFQATT and CDR2 SNEGSKA (reference sequence). This CDR3 region has 11 residues. V was cut by 2 bases and J by 5 bases, with 5 bases left in between. This CDR3 is CSARQGDTQYF. Written as DNA, the CDR3 is TGCAGTGCTAGACAGGGAGATACGCAGTATTTT.

This chain joins TRBV19 and TRBJ1-5; TRBD1 matches 8 bases. The CDR3 loop spans 14 amino acids. Germline V gene sequence: CDR1 LNHDA, CDR2 SQIVND (reference sequence). V shed 8 bases, J shed 1 base, and the junction held 4 bases outside the gene matches. The CDR3 here is CASWTGQSNQPQHF. CDR3 in DNA: TGTGCCAGTTGGACAGGGCAAAGCAATCAGCCCCAGCATTTT.

The V gene is TRBV30, the J gene TRBJ2-7; TRBD1 matches 10 bases. Germline loops: CDR1 GTSNPN, CDR2 SVGIG (reference sequence). J was trimmed by 6 bases and V by 6 bases; bases with no gene match: 8. The CDR3 sequence is 13 residues long. The CDR3 reads CACPAGTGVEQYF. CDR3 sequence (DNA): TGTGCCTGCCCGGCGGGGACAGGGGTCGAGCAGTACTTC.

V and J are TRBV13 and TRBJ2-5, with D hard to call. The CDR3 runs 13 residues. Germline CDR1 PRHDT, CDR2 FYEKMQ (reference sequence). Between the trimmed V and J ends, which lost 0 bases and 5 bases, there was a span of 7 bases. CDR3 DNA: TGTGCCAGCAGCTTAGGCCACTGGGAGACCCAGTACTTC. Amino acid sequence: CASSLGHWETQYF. The variable domain in full, completed from reference TRBV13 and TRBJ2-5, reads AAGVIQSPRHLIKEKRETATLKCYPIPRHDTVYWYQQGPGQDPQFLISFYEKMQSDKGSIPDRFSAQQFSDYHSELNMSSLELGDSALYFCASSLGHWETQYFGPGTRLLVL.

This rearrangement joins TRBV9 to TRBJ1-1; 7 bases fit TRBD1. CDR3 length: 14 amino acids. J gave up 1 base and V 2 bases, and 2 bases lay outside the gene matches. CDR1 SGDLS and CDR2 YYNGEE come from the germline V gene. The CDR3 loop is CASSVQGENTEAFF. The CDR3, as DNA: TGTGCCAGCAGCGTGCAGGGGGAGAACACTGAAGCTTTCTTT.

This clone was recorded only once. This sequence joins TRBV28 and TRBJ2-1, with 11 bases aligning to TRBD2. Trimming cost V 5 bases and J 4 bases; bases outside gene matches: 7. This CDR3 has 16 amino acids. CDR1 is MDHEN and CDR2 is SYDVKM in the germline V gene. This chain's CDR3 is CASSPQTSGRYNEQFF. The CDR3 coding sequence is TGTGCCAGCAGTCCGCAAACTAGCGGGAGATACAATGAGCAGTTCTTC. The full variable domain, rest sourced from reference TRBV28 and TRBJ2-1, is DVKVTQSSRYLVKRTGEKVFLECVQDMDHENMFWYRQDPGLGLRLIYFSYDVKMKEKGDIPEGYSVSREKKERFSLILESASTNQTSMYLCASSPQTSGRYNEQFFGPGTRLTVL.